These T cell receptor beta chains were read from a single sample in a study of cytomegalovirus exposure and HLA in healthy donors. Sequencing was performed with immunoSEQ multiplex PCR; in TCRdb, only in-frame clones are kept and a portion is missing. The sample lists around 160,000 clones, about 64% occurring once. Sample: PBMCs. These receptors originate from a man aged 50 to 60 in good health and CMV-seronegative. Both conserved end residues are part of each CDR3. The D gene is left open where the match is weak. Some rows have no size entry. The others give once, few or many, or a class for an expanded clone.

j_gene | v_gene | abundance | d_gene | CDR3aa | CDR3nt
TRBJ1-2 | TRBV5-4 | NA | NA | CASSLFGGYTF | TGTGCCAGCAGCTTGTTCGGGGGCTACACCTTC
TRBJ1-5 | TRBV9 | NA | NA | CASSRVPGFNQPQHF | TGTGCCAGCAGCCGTGTGCCGGGTTTCAATCAGCCCCAGCATTTT
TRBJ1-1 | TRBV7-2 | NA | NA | CASSLAPLKTEAFF | TGTGCCAGCAGCTTGGCCCCTCTGAAGACTGAAGCTTTCTTT
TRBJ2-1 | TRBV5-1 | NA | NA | CASSFGGRGSSYNEQFF | TGCGCCAGCAGCTTCGGGGGGCGGGGGAGCTCCTACAATGAGCAGTTCTTC
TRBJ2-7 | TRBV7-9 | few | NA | CASSLGENEQYF | TGTGCCAGCAGCTTAGGGGAGAACGAGCAGTACTTC
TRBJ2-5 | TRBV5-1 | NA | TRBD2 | CASSLSPGLAGETQYF | TGCGCCAGCAGCTTGTCCCCGGGACTAGCGGGAGAGACCCAGTACTTC
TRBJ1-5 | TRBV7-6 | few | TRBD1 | CASSPTGINQPQHF | TGTGCCAGCAGCCCGACAGGGATAAATCAGCCCCAGCATTTT
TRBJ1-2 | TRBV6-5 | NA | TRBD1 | CASTPGQGLYGYTF | TGTGCCAGCACCCCGGGACAGGGGCTTTATGGCTACACCTTC
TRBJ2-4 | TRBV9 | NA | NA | CASSVGLGVLAKNIQYF | TGTGCCAGCAGCGTAGGGTTGGGAGTCTTAGCCAAAAACATTCAGTACTTC
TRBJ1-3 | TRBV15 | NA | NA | CATSRDPGSGNTIYF | TGTGCCACCAGCAGAGATCCGGGGTCTGGAAACACCATATATTTT
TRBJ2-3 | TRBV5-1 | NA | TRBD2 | CASSLYGGVLDTQYF | TGCGCCAGCAGCCTCTACGGGGGGGTTCTAGATACGCAGTATTTT
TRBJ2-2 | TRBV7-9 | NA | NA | CASSGLQQLNTGELFF | TGTGCCAGCAGCGGACTACAACAGTTGAACACCGGGGAGCTGTTTTTT
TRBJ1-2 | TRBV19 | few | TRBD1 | CASSMTGTGDYGYTF | TGTGCCAGTAGTATGACCGGGACAGGGGACTATGGCTACACCTTC
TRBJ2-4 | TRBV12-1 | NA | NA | CASSFSGQLNYKNIQYF | TGTGCCAGCAGCTTTTCGGGACAGTTAAATTACAAAAACATTCAGTACTTC
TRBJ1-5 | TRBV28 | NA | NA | CASRPGVGRWSNQPQHF | TGTGCCAGCCGACCGGGGGTAGGTCGGTGGAGCAATCAGCCCCAGCATTTT
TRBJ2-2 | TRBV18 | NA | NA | CASSPTAGRNTGELFF | TGTGCCAGCTCACCAACCGCGGGTCGGAACACCGGGGAGCTGTTTTTT
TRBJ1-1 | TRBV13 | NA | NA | CASSLEGRKVGGGYTEAFF | TGTGCCAGCAGCTTAGAGGGCAGAAAGGTAGGAGGAGGTTACACTGAAGCTTTCTTT
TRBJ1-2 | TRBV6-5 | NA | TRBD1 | CASSYSPGQGYGYTF | TGTGCCAGCAGTTACTCGCCTGGACAGGGGTATGGCTACACCTTC
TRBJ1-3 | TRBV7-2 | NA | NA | CASSFSRSGNTIYF | TGTGCCAGCAGCTTCTCGCGCTCTGGAAACACCATATATTTT
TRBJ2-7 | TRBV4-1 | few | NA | CASSQGPDLPSREQYF | TGCGCCAGCAGCCAAGGTCCGGACTTACCCTCTAGAGAGCAGTACTTC
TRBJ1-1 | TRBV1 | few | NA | CTSSQAGGALEAFF | TGCACCAGCAGCCAAGCGGGGGGGGCGCTTGAAGCTTTCTTT
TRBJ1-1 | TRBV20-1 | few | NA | CSARPEGRAFF | TGCAGTGCCCGGCCGGAAGGGAGAGCTTTCTTT
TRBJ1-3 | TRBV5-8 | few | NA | CASRNRQILAGTSGNTIYF | TGTGCCAGCAGGAACCGGCAAATCCTGGCAGGTACCTCTGGAAACACCATATATTTT
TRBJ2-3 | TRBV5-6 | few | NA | CASSLRGSTDTQYF | TGTGCCAGCAGCTTGAGAGGGAGCACAGATACGCAGTATTTT
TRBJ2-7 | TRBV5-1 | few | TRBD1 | CASSSSGTGVNEQYF | TGCGCCAGCAGCTCCTCCGGGACAGGGGTCAACGAGCAGTACTTC
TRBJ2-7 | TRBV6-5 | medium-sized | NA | CASSYVTGIYEQYF | TGTGCCAGCAGTTACGTAACAGGGATCTACGAGCAGTACTTC
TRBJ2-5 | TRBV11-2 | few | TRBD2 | CASSPGSGGAWETQYF | TGTGCCAGCAGTCCGGGGAGCGGGGGGGCCTGGGAGACCCAGTACTTC
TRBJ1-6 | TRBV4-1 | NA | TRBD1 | CASTYPTGVSPLHF | TGCGCCAGCACCTACCCGACAGGGGTTTCACCCCTCCACTTT
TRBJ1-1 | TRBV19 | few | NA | CATNPTDNTEAFF | TGTGCCACCAACCCGACAGATAACACTGAAGCTTTCTTT
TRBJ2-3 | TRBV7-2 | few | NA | CASSLGAGTDTQYF | TGTGCCAGCAGCTTAGGAGCGGGCACAGATACGCAGTATTTT
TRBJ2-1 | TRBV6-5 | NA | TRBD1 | CASRVQGAGNEQFF | TGTGCCAGCAGGGTTCAGGGGGCCGGCAATGAGCAGTTCTTC
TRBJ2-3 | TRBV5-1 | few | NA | CASSLATDTQYF | TGCGCCAGCAGCTTAGCAACAGATACGCAGTATTTT
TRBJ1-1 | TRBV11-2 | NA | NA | CASSSNLVRNTEAFF | TGTGCCAGCAGCTCTAATTTAGTCCGGAACACTGAAGCTTTCTTT
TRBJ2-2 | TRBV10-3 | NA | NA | CAISVGGGGNTGELFF | TGTGCCATCAGTGTCGGAGGGGGGGGGAACACCGGGGAGCTGTTTTTT
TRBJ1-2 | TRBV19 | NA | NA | CASSDPGTSNYGYTF | TGTGCCAGTAGTGACCCTGGGACATCTAACTATGGCTACACCTTC
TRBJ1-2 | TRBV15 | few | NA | CATRAEAGRRNYGYTF | TGTGCCACCAGAGCTGAGGCAGGGAGGAGGAACTATGGCTACACCTTC